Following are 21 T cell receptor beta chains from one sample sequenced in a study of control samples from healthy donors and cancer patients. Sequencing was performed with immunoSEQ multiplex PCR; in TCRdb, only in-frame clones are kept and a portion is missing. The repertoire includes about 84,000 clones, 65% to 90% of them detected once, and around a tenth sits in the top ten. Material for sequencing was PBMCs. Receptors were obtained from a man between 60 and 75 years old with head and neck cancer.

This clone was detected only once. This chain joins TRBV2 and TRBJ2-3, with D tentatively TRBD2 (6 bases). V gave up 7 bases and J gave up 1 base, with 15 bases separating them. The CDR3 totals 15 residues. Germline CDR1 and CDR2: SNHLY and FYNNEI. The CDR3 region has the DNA TGTGCCAGCACAGTTTGGCCTAGCGGCACAGATACGCAGTATTTT. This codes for CASTVWPSGTDTQYF.

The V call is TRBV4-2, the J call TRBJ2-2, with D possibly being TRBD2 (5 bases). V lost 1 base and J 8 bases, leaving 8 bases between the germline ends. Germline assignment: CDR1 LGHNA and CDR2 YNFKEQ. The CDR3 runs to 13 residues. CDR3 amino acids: CASSQGGSGELFF. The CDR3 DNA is TGTGCCAGCAGCCAAGGAGGGTCGGGGGAGCTGTTTTTT.

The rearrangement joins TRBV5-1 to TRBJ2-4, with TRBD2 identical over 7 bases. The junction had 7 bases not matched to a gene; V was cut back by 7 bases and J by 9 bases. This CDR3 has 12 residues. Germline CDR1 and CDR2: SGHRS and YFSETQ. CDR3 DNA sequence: TGCGCCAGCCGGGGGGAGGAGAGCATTCAGTACTTC. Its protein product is CASRGEESIQYF.

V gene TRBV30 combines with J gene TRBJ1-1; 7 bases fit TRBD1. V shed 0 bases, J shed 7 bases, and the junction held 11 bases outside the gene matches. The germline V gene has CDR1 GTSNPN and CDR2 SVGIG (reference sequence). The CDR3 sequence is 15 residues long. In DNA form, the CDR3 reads TGTGCCTGGAGTGTAAAGGTGACAGGGAGAATTGAAGCTTTCTTT. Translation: CAWSVKVTGRIEAFF.

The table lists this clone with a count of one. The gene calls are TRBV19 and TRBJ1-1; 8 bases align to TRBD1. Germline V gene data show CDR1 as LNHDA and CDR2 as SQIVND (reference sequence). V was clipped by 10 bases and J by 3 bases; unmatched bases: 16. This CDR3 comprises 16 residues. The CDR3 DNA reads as TGTGCCACCACGAGGGCAGGGGGCCGGGGCGACACTGAAGCTTTCTTT. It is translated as CATTRAGGRGDTEAFF. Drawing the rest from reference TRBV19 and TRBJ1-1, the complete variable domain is DGGITQSPKYLFRKEGQNVTLSCEQNLNHDAMYWYRQDPGQGLRLIYYSQIVNDFQKGDIAEGYSVSREKKESFPLTVTSAQKNPTAFYLCATTRAGGRGDTEAFFGQGTRLTVV.

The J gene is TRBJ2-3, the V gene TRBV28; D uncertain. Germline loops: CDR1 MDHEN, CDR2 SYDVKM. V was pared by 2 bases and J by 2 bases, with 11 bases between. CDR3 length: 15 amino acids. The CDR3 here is CASSLGSVVTDTQYF. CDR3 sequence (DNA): TGTGCCAGCAGTTTAGGGTCCGTGGTCACAGATACGCAGTATTTT.

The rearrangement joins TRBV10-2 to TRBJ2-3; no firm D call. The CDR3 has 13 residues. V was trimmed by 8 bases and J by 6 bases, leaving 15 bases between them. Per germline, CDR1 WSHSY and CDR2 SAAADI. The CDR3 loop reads CASRGGFYDTQYF. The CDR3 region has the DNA TGCGCCAGCCGCGGTGGGTTCTACGATACGCAGTATTTT.

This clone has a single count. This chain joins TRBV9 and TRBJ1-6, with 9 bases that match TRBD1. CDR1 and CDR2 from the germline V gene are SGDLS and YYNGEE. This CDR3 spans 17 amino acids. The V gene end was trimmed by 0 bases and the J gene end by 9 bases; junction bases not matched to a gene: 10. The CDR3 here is CASSVEGTGSLISPLHF. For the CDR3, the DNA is TGTGCCAGCAGCGTAGAAGGGACAGGGTCCTTAATTTCACCCCTCCACTTT.

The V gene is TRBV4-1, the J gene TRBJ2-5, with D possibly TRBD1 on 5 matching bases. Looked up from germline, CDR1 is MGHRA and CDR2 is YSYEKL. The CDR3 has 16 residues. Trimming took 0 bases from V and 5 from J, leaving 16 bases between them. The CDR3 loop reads CASSQDQGRSGETQYF. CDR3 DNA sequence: TGCGCCAGCAGCCAAGATCAGGGCCGATCAGGGGAGACCCAGTACTTC.

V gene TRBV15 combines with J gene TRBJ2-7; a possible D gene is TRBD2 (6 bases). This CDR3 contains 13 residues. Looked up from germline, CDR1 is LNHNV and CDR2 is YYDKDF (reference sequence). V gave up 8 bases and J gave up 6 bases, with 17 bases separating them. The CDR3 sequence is CATHPGSRVEQYF. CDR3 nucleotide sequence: TGTGCCACCCACCCCGGGAGCCGGGTCGAGCAGTACTTC.

CDR3 DNA sequence: TGTGCCAGCAGTTACCAGGGGGCCACTGGAAACACCATATATTTT. As protein: CASSYQGATGNTIYF. The chain couples TRBV6-5 to TRBJ1-3; TRBD1 matches at 8 bases. Per the germline V gene, CDR1 is MNHEY and CDR2 is SVGAGI. CDR3 length equals 15 residues. The junction had 2 bases not matched to a gene; V was cut back by 2 bases and J by 2 bases.

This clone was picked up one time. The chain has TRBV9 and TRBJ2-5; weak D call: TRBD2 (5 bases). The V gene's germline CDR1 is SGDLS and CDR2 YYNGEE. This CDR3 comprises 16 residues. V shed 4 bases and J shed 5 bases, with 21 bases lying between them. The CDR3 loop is CASSPDGSPRGETQYF. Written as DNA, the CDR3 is TGTGCCAGCAGCCCCGACGGGTCCCCAAGAGGGGAGACCCAGTACTTC.

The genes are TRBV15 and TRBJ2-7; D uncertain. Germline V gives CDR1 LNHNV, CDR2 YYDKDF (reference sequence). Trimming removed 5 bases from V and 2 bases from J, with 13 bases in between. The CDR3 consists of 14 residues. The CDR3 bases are TGTGCCACCAGCTCTCTAGATAGGACCTACGAGCAGTACTTC. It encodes CATSSLDRTYEQYF.

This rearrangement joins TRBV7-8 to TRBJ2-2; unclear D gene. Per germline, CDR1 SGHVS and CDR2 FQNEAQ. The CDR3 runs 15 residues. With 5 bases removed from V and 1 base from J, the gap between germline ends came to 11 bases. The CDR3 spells CASSPSGENTGELFF. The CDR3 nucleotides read TGTGCCAGCAGCCCATCGGGCGAGAACACCGGGGAGCTGTTTTTT.

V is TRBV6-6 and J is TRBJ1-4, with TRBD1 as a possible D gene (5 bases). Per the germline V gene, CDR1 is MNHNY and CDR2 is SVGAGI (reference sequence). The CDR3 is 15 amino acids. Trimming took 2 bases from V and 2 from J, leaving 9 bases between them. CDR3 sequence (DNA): TGTGCCAGCAGTTACCCCGGGGGGACTAATGAAAAACTGTTTTTT. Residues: CASSYPGGTNEKLFF.

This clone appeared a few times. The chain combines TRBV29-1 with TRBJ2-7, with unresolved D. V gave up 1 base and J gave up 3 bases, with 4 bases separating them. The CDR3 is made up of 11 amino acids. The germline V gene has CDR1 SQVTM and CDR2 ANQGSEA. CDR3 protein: CSVEASYEQYF. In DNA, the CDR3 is TGCAGCGTTGAAGCCAGCTACGAGCAGTACTTC.

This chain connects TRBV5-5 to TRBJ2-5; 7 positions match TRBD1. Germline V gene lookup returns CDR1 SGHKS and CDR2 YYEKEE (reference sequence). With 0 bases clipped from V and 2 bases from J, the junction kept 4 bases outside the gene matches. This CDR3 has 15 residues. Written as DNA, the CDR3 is TGTGCCAGCAGCTTGGGGGGACAGATACAAGAGACCCAGTACTTC. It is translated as CASSLGGQIQETQYF. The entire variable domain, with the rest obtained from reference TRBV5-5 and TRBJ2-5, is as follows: DAGVTQSPTHLIKTRGQQVTLRCSPISGHKSVSWYQQVLGQGPQFIFQYYEKEERGRGNFPDRFSARQFPNYSSELNVNALLLGDSALYLCASSLGGQIQETQYFGPGTRLLVL.

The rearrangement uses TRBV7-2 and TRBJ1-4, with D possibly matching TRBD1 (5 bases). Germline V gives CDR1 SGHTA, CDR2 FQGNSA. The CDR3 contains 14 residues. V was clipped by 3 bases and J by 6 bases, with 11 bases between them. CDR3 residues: CASSLGQVHEKLFF. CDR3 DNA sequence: TGTGCCAGCAGCTTGGGGCAGGTTCATGAAAAACTGTTTTTT. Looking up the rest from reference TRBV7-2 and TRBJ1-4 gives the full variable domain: GAGVSQSPSNKVTEKGKDVELRCDPISGHTALYWYRQSLGQGLEFLIYFQGNSAPDKSGLPSDRFSAERTGGSVSTLTIQRTQQEDSAVYLCASSLGQVHEKLFFGSGTQLSVL.

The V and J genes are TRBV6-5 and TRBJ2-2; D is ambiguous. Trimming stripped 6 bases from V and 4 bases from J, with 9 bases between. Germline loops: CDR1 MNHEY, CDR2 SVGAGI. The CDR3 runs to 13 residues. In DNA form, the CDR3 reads TGTGCCAGCAGCCTACAAGTCACCGGGGAGCTGTTTTTT. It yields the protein CASSLQVTGELFF.

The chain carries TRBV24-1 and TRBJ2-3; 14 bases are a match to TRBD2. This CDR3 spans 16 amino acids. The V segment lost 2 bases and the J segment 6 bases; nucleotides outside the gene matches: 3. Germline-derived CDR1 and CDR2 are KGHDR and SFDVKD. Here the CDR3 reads CATSDWGLAGDDTQYF. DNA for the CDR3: TGTGCCACCAGTGATTGGGGACTAGCGGGAGACGATACGCAGTATTTT.

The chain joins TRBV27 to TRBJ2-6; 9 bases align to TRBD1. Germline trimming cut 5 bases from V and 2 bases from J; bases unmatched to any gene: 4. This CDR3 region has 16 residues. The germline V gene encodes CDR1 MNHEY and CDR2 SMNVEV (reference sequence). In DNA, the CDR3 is TGTGCCAGCAGTGCACGGACAGGGGCTGGGGCCAACGTCCTGACTTTC. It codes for CASSARTGAGANVLTF.